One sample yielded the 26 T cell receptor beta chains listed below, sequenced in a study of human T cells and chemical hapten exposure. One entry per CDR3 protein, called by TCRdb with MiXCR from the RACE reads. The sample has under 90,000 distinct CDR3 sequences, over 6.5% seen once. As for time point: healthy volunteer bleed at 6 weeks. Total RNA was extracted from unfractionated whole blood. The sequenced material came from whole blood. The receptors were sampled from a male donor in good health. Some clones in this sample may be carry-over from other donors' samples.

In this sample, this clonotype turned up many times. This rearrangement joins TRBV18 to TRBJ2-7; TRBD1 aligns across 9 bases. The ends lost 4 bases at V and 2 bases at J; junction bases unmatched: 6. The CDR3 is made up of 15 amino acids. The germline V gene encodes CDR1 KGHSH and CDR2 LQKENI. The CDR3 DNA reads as TGTGCCAGCTCACGGGCCGGGACAGGGCCCTACGAGCAGTACTTC. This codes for CASSRAGTGPYEQYF.

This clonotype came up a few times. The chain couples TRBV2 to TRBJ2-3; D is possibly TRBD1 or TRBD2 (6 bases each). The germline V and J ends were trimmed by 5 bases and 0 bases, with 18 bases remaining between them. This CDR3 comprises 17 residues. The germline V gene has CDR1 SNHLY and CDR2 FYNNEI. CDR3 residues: CASSSTWTGASTDTQYF. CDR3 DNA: TGTGCCAGCAGTTCCACTTGGACGGGGGCTAGCACAGATACGCAGTATTTT.

This chain's CDR3 is CSARSSLSGTYEQYF. The CDR3 DNA reads as TGCAGTGCTCGTTCTAGCCTTAGCGGCACCTACGAGCAGTACTTC. V gene TRBV20-1 combines with J gene TRBJ2-7; D possibly corresponds to TRBD2 (6 bases). V was clipped by 5 bases and J by 2 bases, with 19 bases between them. The V gene's germline CDR1 is DFQATT and CDR2 SNEGSKA (reference sequence). The CDR3 has 15 residues.

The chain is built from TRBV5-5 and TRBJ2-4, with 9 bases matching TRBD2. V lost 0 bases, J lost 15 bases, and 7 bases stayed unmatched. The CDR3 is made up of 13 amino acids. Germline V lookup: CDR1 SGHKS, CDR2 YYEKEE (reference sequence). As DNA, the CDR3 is TGTGCCAGCAGCTTGGAGCGGGGGGCGCAGGGGTACTTC. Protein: CASSLERGAQGYF.

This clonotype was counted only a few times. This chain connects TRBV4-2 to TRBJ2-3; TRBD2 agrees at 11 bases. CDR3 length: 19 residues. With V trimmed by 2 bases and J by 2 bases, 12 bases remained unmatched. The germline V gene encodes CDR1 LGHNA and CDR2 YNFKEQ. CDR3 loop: CASSQKGLAAHSPTDTQYF. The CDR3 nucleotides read TGTGCCAGCAGCCAAAAGGGACTAGCGGCACATTCCCCCACAGATACGCAGTATTTT.

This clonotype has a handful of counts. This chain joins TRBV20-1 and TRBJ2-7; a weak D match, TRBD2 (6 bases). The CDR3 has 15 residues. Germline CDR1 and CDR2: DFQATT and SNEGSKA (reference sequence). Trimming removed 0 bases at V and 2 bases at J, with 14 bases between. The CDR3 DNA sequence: TGCAGTGCTAGAGATCTGGGGGGTACCCCCTACGAGCAGTACTTC. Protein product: CSARDLGGTPYEQYF.

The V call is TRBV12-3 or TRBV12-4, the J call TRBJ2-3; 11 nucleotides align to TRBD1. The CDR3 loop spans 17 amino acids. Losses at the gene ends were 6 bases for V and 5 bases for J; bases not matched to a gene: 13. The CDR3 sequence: CASRVRDRGSPLDTQYF. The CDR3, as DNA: TGTGCCAGCAGGGTGCGGGACAGGGGGTCTCCCCTAGATACGCAGTATTTT.

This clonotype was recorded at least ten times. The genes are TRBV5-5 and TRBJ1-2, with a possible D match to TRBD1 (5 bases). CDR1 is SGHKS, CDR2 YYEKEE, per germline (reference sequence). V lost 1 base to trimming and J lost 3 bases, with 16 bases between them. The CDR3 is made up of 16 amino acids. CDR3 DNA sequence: TGTGCCAGCAGCTTGCGAAGAACACAGGCCGACTATGGCTACACCTTC. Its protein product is CASSLRRTQADYGYTF.

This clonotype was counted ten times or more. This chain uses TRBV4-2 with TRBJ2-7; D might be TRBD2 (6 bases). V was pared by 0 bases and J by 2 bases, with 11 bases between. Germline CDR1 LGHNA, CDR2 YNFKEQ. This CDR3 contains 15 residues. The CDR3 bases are TGTGCCAGCAGCCAAGAGATAGCGGCGGCCTACGAGCAGTACTTC. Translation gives CASSQEIAAAYEQYF.

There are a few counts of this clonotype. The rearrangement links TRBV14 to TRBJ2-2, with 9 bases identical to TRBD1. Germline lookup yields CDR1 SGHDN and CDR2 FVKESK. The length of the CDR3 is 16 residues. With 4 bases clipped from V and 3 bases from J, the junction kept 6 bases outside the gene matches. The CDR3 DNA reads TGTGCCAGCAGCCCCCGGACAGGGGTGGACACCGGGGAGCTGTTTTTT. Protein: CASSPRTGVDTGELFF.

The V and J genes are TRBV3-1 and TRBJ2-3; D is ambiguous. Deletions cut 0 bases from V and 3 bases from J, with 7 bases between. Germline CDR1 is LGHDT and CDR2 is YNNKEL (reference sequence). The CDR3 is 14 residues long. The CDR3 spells CASSQDIVTDTQYF. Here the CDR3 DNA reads TGTGCCAGCAGCCAAGATATAGTTACAGATACGCAGTATTTT.

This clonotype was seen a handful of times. The CDR3 DNA sequence: TGCGCCAGCAGCCAAGCATTCATTTTTGGACAGGCCACGGGTCAACCCCTCCACTTT. This sequence encodes CASSQAFIFGQATGQPLHF. The gene calls are TRBV4-1 and TRBJ1-6; 7 bases align to TRBD1. The CDR3 length is 19 residues. Germline CDR1 reads MGHRA; CDR2 reads YSYEKL. After removal of 1 base from V and 12 bases from J, the junction contained 21 bases not matched to a gene.

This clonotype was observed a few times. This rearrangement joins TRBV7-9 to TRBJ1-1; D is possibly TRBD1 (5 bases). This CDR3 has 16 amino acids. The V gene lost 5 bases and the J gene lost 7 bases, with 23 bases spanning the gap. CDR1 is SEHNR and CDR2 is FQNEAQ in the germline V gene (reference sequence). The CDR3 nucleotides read TGTGCCAGCAGCCCCCAAGGGGCCCAGGTAGGAGGTGAAGCTTTCTTT. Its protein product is CASSPQGAQVGGEAFF.

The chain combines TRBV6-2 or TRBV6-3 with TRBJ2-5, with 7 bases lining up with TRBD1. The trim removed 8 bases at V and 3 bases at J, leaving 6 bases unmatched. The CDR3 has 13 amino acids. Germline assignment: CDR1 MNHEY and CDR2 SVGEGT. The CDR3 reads CASYRGGEETQYF. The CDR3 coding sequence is TGTGCCAGCTACAGGGGCGGAGAAGAGACCCAGTACTTC.

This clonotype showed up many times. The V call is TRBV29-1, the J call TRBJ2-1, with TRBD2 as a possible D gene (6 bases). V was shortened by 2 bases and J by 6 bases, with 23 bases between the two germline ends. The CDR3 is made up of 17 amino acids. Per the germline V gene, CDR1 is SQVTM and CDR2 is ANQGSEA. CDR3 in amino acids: CSVEPRRGGIKRNEQFF. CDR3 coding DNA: TGCAGCGTTGAACCCCGGCGTGGGGGGATCAAACGCAATGAGCAGTTCTTC.

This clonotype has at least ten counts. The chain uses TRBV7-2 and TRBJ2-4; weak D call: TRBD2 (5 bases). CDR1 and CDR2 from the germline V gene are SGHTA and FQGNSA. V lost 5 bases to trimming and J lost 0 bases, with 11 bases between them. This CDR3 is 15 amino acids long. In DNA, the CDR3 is TGTGCCAGCAGCCCCGACTACTCAGCCAAAAACATTCAGTACTTC. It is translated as CASSPDYSAKNIQYF.

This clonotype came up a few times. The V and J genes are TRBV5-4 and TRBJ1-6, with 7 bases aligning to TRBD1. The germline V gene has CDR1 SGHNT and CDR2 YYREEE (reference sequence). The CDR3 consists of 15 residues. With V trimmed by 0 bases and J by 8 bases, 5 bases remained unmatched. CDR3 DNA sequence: TGTGCCAGCAGCTTGGAAGGGGGCGGACATTCACCCCTCCACTTT. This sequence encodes CASSLEGGGHSPLHF.

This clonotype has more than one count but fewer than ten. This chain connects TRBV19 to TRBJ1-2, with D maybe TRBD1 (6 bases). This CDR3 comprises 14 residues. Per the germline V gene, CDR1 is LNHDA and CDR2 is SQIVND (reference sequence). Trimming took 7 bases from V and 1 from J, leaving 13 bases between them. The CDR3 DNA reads TGTGCCAGTACTCGGGACATGCTTAACTATGGCTACACCTTC. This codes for CASTRDMLNYGYTF.

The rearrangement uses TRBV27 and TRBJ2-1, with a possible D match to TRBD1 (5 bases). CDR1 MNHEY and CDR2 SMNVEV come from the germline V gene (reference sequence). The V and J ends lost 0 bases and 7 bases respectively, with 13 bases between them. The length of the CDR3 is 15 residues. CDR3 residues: CASSLSSRVRNEQFF. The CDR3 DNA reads TGTGCCAGCAGTTTATCTTCCAGGGTAAGGAATGAGCAGTTCTTC.

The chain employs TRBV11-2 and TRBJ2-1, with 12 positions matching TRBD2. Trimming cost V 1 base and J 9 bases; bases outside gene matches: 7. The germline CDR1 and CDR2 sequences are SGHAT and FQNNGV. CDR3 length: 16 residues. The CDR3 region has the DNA TGTGCCAGCAGCTTAGTGGCTAGCGGGAGGGCCAGTGAGCAGTTCTTC. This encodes CASSLVASGRASEQFF.

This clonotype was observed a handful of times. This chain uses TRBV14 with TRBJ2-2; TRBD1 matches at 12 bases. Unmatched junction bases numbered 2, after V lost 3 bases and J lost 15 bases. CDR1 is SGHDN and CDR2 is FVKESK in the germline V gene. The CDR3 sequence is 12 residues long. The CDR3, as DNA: TGTGCCAGCAGCCAGGGGACAGGGGGCATGTTTTTT. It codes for CASSQGTGGMFF.

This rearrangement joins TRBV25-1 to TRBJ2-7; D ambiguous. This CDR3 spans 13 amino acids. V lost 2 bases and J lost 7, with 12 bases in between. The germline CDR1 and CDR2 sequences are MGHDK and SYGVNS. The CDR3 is CASSEGGALEQYF. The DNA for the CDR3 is TGTGCCAGCAGTGAAGGCGGAGCGCTAGAGCAGTACTTC.

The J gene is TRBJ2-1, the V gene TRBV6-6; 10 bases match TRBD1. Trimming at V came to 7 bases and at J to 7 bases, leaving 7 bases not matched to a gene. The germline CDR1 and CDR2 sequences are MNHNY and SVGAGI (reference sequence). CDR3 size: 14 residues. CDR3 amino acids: CASIGTGEWNEQFF. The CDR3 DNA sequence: TGTGCCAGCATCGGGACAGGGGAGTGGAATGAGCAGTTCTTC.

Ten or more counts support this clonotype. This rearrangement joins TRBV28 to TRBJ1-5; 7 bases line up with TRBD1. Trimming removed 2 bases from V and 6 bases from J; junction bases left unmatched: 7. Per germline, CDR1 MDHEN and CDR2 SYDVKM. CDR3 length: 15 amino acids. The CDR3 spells CASSLPIRGGQPQHF. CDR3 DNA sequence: TGTGCCAGCAGTTTACCGATCAGGGGGGGTCAGCCCCAGCATTTT.

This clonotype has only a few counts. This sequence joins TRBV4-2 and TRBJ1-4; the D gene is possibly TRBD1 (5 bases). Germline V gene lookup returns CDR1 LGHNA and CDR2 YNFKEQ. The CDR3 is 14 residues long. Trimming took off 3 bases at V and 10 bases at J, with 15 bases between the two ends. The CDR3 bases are TGTGCCAGCAGCCAGGCATGGGGCAACGGAAAACTGTTTTTT. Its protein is CASSQAWGNGKLFF.

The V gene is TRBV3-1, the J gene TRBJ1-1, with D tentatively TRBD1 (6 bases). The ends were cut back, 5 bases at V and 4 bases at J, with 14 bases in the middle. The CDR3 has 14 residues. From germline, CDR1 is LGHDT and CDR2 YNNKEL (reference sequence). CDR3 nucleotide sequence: TGTGCCAGCAGCTCCTACAGGGATGGCACTGAAGCTTTCTTT. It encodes CASSSYRDGTEAFF.